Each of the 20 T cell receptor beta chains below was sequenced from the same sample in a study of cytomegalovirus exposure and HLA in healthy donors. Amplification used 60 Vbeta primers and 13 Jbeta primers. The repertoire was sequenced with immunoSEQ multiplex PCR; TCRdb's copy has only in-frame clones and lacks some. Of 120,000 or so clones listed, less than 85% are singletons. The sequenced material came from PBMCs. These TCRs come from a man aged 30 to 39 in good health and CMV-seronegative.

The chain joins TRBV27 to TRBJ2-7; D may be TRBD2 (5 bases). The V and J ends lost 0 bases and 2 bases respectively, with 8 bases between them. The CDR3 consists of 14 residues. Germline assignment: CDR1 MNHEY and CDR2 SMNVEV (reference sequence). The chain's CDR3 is CASSLSPGAYEQYF. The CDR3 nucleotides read TGTGCCAGCAGTTTATCGCCCGGGGCCTACGAGCAGTACTTC.

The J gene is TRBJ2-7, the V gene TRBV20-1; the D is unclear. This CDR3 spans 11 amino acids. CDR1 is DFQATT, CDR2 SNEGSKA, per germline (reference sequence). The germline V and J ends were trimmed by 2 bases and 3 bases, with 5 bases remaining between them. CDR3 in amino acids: CSARNNYEQYF. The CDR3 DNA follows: TGCAGTGCTAGAAATAACTACGAGCAGTACTTC.

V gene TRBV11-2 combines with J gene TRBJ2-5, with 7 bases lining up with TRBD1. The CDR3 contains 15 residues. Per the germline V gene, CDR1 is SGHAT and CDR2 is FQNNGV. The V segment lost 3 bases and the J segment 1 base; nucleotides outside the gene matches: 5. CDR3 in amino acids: CASSLPRDSQETQYF. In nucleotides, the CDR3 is TGTGCCAGCAGCTTGCCCAGGGACAGCCAAGAGACCCAGTACTTC.

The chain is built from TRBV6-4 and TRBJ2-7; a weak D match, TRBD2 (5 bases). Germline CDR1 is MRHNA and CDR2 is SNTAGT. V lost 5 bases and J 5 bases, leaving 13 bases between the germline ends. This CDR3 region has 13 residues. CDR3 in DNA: TGTGCCAGCAGTTCGTCTAGCCTCGACGAGCAGTACTTC. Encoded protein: CASSSSSLDEQYF.

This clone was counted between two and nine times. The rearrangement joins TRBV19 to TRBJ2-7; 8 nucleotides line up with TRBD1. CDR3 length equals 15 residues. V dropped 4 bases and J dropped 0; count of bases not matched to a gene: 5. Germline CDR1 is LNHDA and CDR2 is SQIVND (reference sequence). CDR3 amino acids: CASSRDRYSSYEQYF. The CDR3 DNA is TGTGCCAGTAGTAGGGACAGGTACAGCTCCTACGAGCAGTACTTC.

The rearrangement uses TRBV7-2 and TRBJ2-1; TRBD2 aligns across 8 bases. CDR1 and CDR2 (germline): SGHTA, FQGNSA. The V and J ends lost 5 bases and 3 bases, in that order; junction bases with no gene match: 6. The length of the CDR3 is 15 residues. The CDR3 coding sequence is TGTGCCAGCAGCCCGCGACTAGCGTACTACAATGAGCAGTTCTTC. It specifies CASSPRLAYYNEQFF.

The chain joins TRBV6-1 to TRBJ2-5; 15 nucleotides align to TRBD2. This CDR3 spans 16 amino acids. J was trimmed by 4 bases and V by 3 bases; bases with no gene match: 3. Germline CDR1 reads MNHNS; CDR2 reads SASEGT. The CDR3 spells CASSDWTSGRGETQYF. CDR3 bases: TGTGCCAGCAGTGATTGGACTAGCGGGAGGGGAGAGACCCAGTACTTC.

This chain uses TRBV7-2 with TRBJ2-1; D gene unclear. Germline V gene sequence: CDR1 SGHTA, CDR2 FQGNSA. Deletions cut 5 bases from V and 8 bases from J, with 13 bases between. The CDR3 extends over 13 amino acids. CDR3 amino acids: CASSLFQVYEQFF. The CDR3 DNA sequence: TGTGCCAGCAGCCTATTCCAGGTGTATGAGCAGTTCTTC.

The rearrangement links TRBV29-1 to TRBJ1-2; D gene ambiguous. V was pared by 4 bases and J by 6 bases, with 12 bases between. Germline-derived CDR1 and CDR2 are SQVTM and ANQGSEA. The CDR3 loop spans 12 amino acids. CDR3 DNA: TGCAGCGTTGTTGGTGAGCGGGATGGCTACACCTTC. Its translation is CSVVGERDGYTF.

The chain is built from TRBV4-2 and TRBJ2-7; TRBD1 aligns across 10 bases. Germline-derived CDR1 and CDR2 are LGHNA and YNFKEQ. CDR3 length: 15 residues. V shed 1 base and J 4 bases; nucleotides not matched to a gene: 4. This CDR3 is CASSQVGDRGYEQYF. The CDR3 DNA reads TGTGCCAGCAGCCAAGTTGGGGACAGGGGATACGAGCAGTACTTC.

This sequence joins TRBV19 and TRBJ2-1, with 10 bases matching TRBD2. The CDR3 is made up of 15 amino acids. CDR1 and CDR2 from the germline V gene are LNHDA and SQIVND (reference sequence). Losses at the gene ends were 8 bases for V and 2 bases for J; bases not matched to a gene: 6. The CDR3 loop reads CASGRGLATYNEQFF. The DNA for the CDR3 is TGTGCCAGTGGGCGGGGACTAGCGACCTACAATGAGCAGTTCTTC.

CDR3 sequence reads: CASSLTVDYEQYF. CDR3 bases: TGTGCCAGCAGCTTGACTGTAGATTACGAGCAGTACTTC. The chain links TRBV5-4 to TRBJ2-7; D is undetermined. The CDR3 contains 13 residues. V was trimmed by 1 base and J by 4 bases, leaving 9 bases between them. CDR1 and CDR2 from the germline V gene are SGHNT and YYREEE (reference sequence).

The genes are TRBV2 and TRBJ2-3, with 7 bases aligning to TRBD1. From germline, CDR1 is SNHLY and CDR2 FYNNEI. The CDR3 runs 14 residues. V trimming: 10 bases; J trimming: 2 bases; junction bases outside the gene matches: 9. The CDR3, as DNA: TGTGCCACCGGGACAGAAGAAAACACAGATACGCAGTATTTT. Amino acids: CATGTEENTDTQYF.

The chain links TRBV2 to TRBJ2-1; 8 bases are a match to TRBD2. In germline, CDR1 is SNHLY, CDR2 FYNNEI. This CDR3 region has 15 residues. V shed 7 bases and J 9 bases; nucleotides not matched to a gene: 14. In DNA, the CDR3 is TGTGCCAGCACCAGTCAGGAGCTAGCGGGCATTGAGCAGTTCTTC. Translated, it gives CASTSQELAGIEQFF.

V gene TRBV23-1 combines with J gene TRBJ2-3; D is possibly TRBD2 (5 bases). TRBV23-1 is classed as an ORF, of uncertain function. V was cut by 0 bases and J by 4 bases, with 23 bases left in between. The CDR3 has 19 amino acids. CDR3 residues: CASSQSNPAVVSGADTQYF. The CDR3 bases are TGCGCCAGCAGTCAATCGAACCCAGCGGTCGTCTCTGGGGCAGATACGCAGTATTTT.

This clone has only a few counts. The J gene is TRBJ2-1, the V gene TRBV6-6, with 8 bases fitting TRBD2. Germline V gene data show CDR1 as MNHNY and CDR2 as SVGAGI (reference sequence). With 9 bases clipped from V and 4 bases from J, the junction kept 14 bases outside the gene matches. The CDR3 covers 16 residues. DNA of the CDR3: TGTGCCAGTGTAGACTCAAGGACTAGCAGTTACAATGAGCAGTTCTTC. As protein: CASVDSRTSSYNEQFF.

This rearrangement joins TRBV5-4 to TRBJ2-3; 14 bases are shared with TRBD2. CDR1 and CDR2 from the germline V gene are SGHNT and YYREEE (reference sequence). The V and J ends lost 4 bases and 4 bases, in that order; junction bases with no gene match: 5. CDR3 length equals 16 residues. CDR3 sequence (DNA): TGTGCCAGCAGCCTCCGACTAGCGGGAGGGCCAGATACGCAGTATTTT. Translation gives CASSLRLAGGPDTQYF.

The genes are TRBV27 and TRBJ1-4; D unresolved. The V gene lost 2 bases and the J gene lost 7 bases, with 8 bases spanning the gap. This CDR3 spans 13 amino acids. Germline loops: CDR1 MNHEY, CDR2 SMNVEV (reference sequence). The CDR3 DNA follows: TGTGCCAGCAGTTTAAGACATAGTGAAAAACTGTTTTTT. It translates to CASSLRHSEKLFF.

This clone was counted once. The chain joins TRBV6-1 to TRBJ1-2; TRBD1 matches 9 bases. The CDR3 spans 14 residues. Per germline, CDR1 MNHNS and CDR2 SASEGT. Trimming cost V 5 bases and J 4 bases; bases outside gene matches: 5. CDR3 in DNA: TGTGCCAGCAGTAATACAGGGGGCGGCTATGGCTACACCTTC. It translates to CASSNTGGGYGYTF.

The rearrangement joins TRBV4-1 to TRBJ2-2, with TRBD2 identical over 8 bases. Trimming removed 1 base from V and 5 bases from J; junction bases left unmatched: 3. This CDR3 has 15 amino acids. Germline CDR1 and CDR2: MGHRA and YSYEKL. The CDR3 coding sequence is TGCGCCAGCAGCCAAGTCAGCGGGGGAACCGGGGAGCTGTTTTTT. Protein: CASSQVSGGTGELFF.